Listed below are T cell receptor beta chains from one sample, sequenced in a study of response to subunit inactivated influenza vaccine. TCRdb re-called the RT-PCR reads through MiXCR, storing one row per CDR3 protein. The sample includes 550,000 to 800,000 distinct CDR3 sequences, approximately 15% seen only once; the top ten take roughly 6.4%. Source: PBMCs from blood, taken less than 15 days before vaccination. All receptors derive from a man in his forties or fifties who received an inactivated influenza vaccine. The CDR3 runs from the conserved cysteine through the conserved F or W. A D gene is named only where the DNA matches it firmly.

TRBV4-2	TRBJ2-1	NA	CASSQQGLGSGDNEQFF
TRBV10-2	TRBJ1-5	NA	CASSESIGSYSNQPQHF
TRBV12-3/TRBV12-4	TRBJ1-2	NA	CASSQVANYGYTF
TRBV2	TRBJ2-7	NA	CASSVREAYEHYF
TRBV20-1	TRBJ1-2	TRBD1	CSARGSGTVGNYGYTF
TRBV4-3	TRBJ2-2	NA	CASSLQDRIEELFF
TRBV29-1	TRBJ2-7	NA	CSVGGKYSYEQYF
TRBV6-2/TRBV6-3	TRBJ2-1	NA	CASSPTEPHEQFF
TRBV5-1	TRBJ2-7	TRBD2	CASSWGLAGVEQYF
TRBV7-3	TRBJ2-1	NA	CASSLSAGRDEEFF
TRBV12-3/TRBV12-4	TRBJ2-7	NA	CASSWGRSYEQYF
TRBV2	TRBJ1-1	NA	CASSEAQAFENTEAFF
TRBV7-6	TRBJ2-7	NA	CASSLDGENSYEQYF
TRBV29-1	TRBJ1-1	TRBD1	CSVDHRGQGTEAFF
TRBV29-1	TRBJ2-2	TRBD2	CSVEEAAGDTGELFF
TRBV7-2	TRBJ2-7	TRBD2	CASSWTSDYEQYF
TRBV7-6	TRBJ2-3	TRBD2	CASSFSGGPSTDTQYF
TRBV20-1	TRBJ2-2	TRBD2	CSALTHGRGNTGELFF
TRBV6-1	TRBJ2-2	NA	CASTREGTNTGELFF
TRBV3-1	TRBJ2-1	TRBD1	CASTHGTGFGNEQFF
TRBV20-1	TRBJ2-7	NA	CSAPGRAGAEQYF
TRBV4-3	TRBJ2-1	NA	CASSLRPGTLSYNEQFF
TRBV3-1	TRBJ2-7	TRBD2	CASSQLAASYEQYF